This TCR beta chain came from a study of T cells after yellow fever vaccination. One entry per CDR3 protein results from TCRdb running MiXCR on the 5' RACE reads. The table has some 300,000 distinct CDR3 sequences, approximately 10% seen once. This CDR3 comprises 15 residues. Germline-derived CDR1 and CDR2 are MNHNY and SVGAGI (reference sequence). Germline trimming cut 2 bases from V and 2 bases from J; bases unmatched to any gene: 5. J is TRBJ2-5 and V is TRBV6-6, with 7 bases aligning to TRBD1. Sequenced material: CD4+ T cells sorted from PBMCs, taken 5 days after the yellow fever booster vaccination. The receptor comes from a man aged 18 to 29 who received the YFV17D yellow fever vaccine. CDR3 amino acids: CASSYPGRGQETQYF. CDR3 DNA sequence: TGTGCCAGCAGTTACCCAGGCAGGGGGCAAGAGACCCAGTACTTC.